This T cell receptor (beta chain) was sequenced during a study of beta chain features in type 1 diabetes. Study outcomes and limitations: TCRB CDR3s from Type 1 diabetes patients were moderately but significantly shorter in all four CD4+ subsets. Healthy donors had naive, central memory and Treg TCRB repertoires that appeared less similar than those seen among patients.

CDR3 length: 13 amino acids. Losses at the gene ends were 5 bases for V and 4 bases for J; bases not matched to a gene: 2. The germline CDR1 and CDR2 sequences are MGHDK and SYGVNS. Remarks on this clone: Its antigen is currently unknown.

As every portion of the isolated RNA was reverse transcribed, the sequencing read expressed TCRB transcripts. Repertoires were generated with immunoSEQ multiplex PCR, while TCRdb's copy carries only in-frame clones and drops some. The sample yields a few hundred thousand clones, less than 30% seen once. Via CD45RO/CCR7/CD25/CD127/CD95/CD27, cells of the CD4+ naive, central memory, regulatory and stem cell-like memory subsets were sorted. V is TRBV25-1 and J is TRBJ1-1; 9 nucleotides agree with TRBD1. The sequencing sample was made of naive CD4+ T cells from blood. The TCR originated in a woman aged 30 to 39 with type 1 diabetes. The CDR3 region is CASSLTGGTEAFF. In DNA form, the CDR3 reads TGTGCCAGCAGTCTGACAGGGGGCACTGAAGCTTTCTTT.